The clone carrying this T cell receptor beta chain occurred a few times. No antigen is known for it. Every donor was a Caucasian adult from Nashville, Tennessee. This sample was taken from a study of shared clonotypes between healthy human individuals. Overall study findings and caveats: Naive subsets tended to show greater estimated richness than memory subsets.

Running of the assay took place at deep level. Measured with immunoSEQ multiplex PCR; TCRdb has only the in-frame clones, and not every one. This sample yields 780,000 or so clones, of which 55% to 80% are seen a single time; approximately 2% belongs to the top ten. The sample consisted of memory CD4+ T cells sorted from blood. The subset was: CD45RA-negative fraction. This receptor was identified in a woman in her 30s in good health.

The CDR3 spells CASSQVYPQETQYF. In DNA form, the CDR3 reads TGCGCCAGCAGCCAAGTTTACCCTCAAGAGACCCAGTACTTC. The chain recombines TRBV4-1 with TRBJ2-5; no firm D call. The germline gives CDR1 MGHRA, CDR2 YSYEKL. This CDR3 contains 14 residues. The V and J ends lost 1 base and 2 bases respectively, with 8 bases between them.